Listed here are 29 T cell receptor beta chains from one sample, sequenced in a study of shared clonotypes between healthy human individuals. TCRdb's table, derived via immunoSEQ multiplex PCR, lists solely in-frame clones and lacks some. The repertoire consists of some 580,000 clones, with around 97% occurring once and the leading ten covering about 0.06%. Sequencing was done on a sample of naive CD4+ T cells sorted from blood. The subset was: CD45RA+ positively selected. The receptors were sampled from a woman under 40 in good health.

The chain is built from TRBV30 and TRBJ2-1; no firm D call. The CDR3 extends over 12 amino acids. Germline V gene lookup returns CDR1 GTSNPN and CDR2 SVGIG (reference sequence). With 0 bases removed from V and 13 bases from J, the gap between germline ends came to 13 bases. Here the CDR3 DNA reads TGTGCCTGGAGTGTATTGAGTCTAGGTCAGTTCTTC. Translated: CAWSVLSLGQFF.

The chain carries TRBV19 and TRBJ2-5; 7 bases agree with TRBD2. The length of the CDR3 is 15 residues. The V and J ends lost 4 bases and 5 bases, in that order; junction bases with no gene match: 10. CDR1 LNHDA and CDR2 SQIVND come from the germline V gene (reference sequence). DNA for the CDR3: TGTGCCAGTAGTAGAGCTAGCGGACGGTCGGAGACCCAGTACTTC. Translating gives CASSRASGRSETQYF.

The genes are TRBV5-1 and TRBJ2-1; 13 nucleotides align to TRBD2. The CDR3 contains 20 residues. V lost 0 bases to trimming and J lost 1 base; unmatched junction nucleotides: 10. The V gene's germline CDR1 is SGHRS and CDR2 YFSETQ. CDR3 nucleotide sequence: TGCGCCAGCAGCTTGGCCAGGACTAGCGGGAGCCGGCCTTCCTACAATGAGCAGTTCTTC. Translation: CASSLARTSGSRPSYNEQFF.

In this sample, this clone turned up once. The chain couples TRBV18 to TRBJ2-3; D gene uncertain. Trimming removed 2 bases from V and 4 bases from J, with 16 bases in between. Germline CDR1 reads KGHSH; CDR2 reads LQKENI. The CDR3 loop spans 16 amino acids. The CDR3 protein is CASSPIVGLVPDTQYF. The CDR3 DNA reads TGTGCCAGCTCACCAATAGTGGGCTTGGTGCCAGATACGCAGTATTTT.

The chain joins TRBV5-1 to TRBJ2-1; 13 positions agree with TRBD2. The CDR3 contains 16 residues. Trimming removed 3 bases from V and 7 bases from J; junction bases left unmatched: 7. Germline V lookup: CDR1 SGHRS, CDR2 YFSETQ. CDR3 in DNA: TGCGCCAGCAGCTCACGGGGACTAGCGGGGTCTAATGAGCAGTTCTTC. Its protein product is CASSSRGLAGSNEQFF.

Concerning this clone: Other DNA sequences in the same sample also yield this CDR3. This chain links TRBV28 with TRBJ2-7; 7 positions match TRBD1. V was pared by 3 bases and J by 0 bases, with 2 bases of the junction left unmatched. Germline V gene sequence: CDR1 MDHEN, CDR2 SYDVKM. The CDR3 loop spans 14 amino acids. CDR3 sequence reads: CASSLTGISYEQYF. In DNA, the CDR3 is TGTGCCAGCAGTTTGACAGGGATCTCCTACGAGCAGTACTTC.

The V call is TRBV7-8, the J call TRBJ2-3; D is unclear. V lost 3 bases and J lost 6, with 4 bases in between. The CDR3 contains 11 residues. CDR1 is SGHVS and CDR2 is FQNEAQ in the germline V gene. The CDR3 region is CASSFLDTQYF. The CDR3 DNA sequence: TGTGCCAGCAGCTTCCTGGATACGCAGTATTTT.

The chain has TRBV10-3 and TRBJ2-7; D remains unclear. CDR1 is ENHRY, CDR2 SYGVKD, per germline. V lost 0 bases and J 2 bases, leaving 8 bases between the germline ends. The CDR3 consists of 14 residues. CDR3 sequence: CAISESGTAYEQYF. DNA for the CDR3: TGTGCCATCAGTGAGTCTGGCACGGCCTACGAGCAGTACTTC.

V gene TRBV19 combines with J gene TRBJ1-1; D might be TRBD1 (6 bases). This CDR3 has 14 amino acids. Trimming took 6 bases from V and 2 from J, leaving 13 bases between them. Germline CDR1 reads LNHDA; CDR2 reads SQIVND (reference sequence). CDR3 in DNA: TGTGCCAGTAGATCGACAGGTTCAAACACTGAAGCTTTCTTT. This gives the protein CASRSTGSNTEAFF. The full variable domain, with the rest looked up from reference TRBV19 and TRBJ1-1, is DGGITQSPKYLFRKEGQNVTLSCEQNLNHDAMYWYRQDPGQGLRLIYYSQIVNDFQKGDIAEGYSVSREKKESFPLTVTSAQKNPTAFYLCASRSTGSNTEAFFGQGTRLTVV.

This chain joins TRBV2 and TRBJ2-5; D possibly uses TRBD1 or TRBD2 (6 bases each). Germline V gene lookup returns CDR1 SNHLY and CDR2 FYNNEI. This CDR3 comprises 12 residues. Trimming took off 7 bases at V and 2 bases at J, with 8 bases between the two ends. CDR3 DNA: TGTGCCAGCATAGGGGGGCAAGAGACCCAGTACTTC. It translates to CASIGGQETQYF. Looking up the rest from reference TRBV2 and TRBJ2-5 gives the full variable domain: EPEVTQTPSHQVTQMGQEVILRCVPISNHLYFYWYRQILGQKVEFLVSFYNNEISEKSEIFDDQFSVERPDGSNFTLKIRSTKLEDSAMYFCASIGGQETQYFGPGTRLLVL.

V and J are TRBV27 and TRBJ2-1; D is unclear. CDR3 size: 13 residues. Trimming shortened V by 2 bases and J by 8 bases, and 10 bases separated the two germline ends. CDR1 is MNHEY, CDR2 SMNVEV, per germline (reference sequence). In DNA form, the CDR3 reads TGTGCCAGCAGTTTAAGGAAGTTCGATGAGCAGTTCTTC. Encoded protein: CASSLRKFDEQFF.

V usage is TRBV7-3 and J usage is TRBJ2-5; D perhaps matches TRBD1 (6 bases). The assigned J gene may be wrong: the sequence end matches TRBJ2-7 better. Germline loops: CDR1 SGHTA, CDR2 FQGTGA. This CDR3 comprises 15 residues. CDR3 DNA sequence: TGTGCCAGCAGCCCTATGGGGGCGGAAGCCTACGAGCAGTACTTC. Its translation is CASSPMGAEAYEQYF.

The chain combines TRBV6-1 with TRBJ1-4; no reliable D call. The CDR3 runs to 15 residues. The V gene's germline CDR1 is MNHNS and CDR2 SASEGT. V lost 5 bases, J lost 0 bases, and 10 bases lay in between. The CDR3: CASSPYAATNEKLFF. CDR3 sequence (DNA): TGTGCCAGCAGTCCATATGCCGCAACTAATGAAAAACTGTTTTTT.

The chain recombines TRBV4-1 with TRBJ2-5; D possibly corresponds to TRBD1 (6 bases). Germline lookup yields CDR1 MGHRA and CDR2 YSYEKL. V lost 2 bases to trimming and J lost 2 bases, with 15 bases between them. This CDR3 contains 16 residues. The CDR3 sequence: CASSQLTGPGQETQYF. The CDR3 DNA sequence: TGCGCCAGCAGCCAATTAACAGGGCCGGGGCAAGAGACCCAGTACTTC.

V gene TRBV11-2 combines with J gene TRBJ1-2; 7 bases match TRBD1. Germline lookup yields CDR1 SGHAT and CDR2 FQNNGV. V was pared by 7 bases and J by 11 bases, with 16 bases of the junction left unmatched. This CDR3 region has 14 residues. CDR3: CASTKPRTGFRYTF. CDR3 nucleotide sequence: TGTGCCAGCACCAAACCGCGGACAGGATTCCGATACACCTTC.

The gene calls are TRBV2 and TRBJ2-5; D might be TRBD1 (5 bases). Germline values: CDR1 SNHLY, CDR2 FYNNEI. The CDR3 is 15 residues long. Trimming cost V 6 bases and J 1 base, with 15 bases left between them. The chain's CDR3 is CASRVQGVRQETQYF. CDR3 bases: TGTGCCAGCAGGGTTCAGGGTGTTCGCCAAGAGACCCAGTACTTC.

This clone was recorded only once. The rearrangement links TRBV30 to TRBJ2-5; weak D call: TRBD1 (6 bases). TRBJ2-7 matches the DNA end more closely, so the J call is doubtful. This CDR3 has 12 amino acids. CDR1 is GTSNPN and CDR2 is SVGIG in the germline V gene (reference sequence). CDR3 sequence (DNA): TGTGCCTGGGGAACAGGGTCCTACGAGCAGTACTTC. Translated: CAWGTGSYEQYF.

CDR3 loop: CASSHGGGPKYNEQFF. The DNA for the CDR3 is TGTGCCAGCAGCCATGGCGGGGGACCAAAATACAATGAGCAGTTCTTC. The rearrangement links TRBV7-9 to TRBJ2-1; the match to TRBD2 covers 7 bases. Germline values: CDR1 SEHNR, CDR2 FQNEAQ (reference sequence). This CDR3 is 16 amino acids long. V dropped 5 bases and J dropped 4; count of bases not matched to a gene: 11.

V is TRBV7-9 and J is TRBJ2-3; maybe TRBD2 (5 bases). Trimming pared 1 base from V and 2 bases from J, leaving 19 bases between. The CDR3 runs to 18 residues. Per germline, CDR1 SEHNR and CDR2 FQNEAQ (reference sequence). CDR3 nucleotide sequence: TGTGCCAGCAGCTTAGGAGTCCTGGCCAGCGGCCACACAGATACGCAGTATTTT. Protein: CASSLGVLASGHTDTQYF.

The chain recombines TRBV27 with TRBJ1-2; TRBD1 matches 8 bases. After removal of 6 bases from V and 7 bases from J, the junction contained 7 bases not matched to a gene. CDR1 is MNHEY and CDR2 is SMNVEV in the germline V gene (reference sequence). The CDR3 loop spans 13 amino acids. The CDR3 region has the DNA TGTGCCAGCAGCGCCAGGGGGCGCTCTGGCTACACCTTC. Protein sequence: CASSARGRSGYTF.

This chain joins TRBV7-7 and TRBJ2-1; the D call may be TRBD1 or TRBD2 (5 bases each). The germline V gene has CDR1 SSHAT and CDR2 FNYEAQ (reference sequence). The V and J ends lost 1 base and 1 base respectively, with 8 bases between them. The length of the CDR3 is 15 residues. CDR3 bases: TGTGCCAGCAGCTTAGGCAGGGAGTCCTACAATGAGCAGTTCTTC. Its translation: CASSLGRESYNEQFF.

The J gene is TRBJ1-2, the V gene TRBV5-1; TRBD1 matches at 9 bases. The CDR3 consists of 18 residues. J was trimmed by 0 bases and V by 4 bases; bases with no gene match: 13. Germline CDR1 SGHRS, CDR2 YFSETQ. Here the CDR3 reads CASSAKGTGTLTNYGYTF. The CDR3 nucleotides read TGCGCCAGCAGCGCCAAAGGGACAGGGACCCTCACTAACTATGGCTACACCTTC.

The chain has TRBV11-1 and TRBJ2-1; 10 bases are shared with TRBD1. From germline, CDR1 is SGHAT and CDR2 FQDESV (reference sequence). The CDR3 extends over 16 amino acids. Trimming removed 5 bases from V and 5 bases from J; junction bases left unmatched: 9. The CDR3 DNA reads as TGTGCCAGCAGCGCCCGACAGGGGGCGCGGGACAATGAGCAGTTCTTC. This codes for CASSARQGARDNEQFF.

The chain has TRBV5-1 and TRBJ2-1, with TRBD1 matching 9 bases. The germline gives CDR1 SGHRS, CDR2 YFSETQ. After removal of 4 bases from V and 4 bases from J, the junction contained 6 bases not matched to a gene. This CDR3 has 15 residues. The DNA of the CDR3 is TGCGCCAGCAGCGCCGGGACAGGGAGGTACAATGAGCAGTTCTTC. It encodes CASSAGTGRYNEQFF.

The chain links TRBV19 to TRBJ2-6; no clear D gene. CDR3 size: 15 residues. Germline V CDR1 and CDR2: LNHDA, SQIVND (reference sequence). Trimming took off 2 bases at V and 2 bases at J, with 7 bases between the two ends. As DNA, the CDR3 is TGTGCCAGTAGTATATTTAGGCCTGGGGCCAACGTCCTGACTTTC. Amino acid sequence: CASSIFRPGANVLTF.

CDR3 loop: CASSPGLADRAKNIQYF. For the CDR3, the DNA is TGTGCCAGCAGCCCAGGACTAGCGGATAGAGCCAAAAACATTCAGTACTTC. The chain has TRBV7-2 and TRBJ2-4, with 10 bases that match TRBD2. Germline V gene lookup returns CDR1 SGHTA and CDR2 FQGNSA. The CDR3 has 17 amino acids. Unmatched junction bases numbered 7, after V lost 5 bases and J lost 0 bases.

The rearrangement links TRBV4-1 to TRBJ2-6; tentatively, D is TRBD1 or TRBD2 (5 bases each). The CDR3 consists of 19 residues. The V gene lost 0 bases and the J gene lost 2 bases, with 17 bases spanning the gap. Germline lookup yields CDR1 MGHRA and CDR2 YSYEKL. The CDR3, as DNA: TGCGCCAGCAGCCAAGATCGAGGGGTGGACGAGGCTGGGGCCAACGTCCTGACTTTC. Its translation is CASSQDRGVDEAGANVLTF.

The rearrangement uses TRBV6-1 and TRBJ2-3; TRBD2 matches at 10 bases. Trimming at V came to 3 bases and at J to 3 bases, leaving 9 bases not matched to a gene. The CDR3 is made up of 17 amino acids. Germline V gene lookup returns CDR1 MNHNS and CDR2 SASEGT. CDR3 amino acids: CASSDGASGSLTDTQYF. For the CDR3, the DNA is TGTGCCAGCAGTGATGGGGCTAGCGGGAGTTTGACAGATACGCAGTATTTT.

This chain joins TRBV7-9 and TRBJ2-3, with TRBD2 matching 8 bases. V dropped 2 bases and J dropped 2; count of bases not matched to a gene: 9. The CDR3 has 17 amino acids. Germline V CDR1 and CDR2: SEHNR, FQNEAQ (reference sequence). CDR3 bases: TGTGCCAGCAGCTTATTGGGTGGGCGGGAGGCCACAGATACGCAGTATTTT. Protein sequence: CASSLLGGREATDTQYF.